This entry lists 3 T cell receptor beta chains sequenced from one sample in a study of shared clonotypes between healthy human individuals. The data were produced by immunoSEQ multiplex PCR, yet TCRdb's version contains in-frame clones alone and is incomplete. The sample contains more than 2 million clones, roughly 95% of which appear only once. Naive CD8 cells were CD45RO-negative, positively selected for CCR7, excluding terminally differentiated effector memory CD45RA+ cells. The sequenced sample was naive CD8+ T cells from PBMCs. The receptor set was obtained from a man between 18 and 35 years old in good health. Some clones in this sample may be carry-over from other donors' samples.

As regards this clone: The sample contains more than one DNA sequence encoding this CDR3. V and J are TRBV7-7 and TRBJ2-5; perhaps TRBD1 as D (6 bases). V was trimmed by 2 bases and J by 1 base, leaving 8 bases between them. Looked up from germline, CDR1 is SSHAT and CDR2 is FNYEAQ (reference sequence). This CDR3 is built from 14 residues. The CDR3 nucleotides are TGTGCCAGCAGCTTACTAGGGGGCCAAGAGACCCAGTACTTC. Its translation: CASSLLGGQETQYF. Looking up the rest from reference TRBV7-7 and TRBJ2-5 gives the full variable domain: GAGVSQSPRYKVTKRGQDVTLRCDPISSHATLYWYQQALGQGPEFLTYFNYEAQPDKSGLPSDRFSAERPEGSISTLTIQRTEQRDSAMYRCASSLLGGQETQYFGPGTRLLVL.

The rearrangement links TRBV14 to TRBJ2-3; 9 bases are shared with TRBD1. Unmatched junction bases numbered 13, after V lost 1 base and J lost 5 bases. The CDR3 contains 18 residues. Per germline, CDR1 SGHDN and CDR2 FVKESK. The DNA of the CDR3 is TGTGCCAGCAGCCAAGTTTTTCCGGGACAGGGCCCCCGAGATACGCAGTATTTT. Its protein product is CASSQVFPGQGPRDTQYF.

The chain joins TRBV15 to TRBJ2-1, with D possibly matching TRBD1 (5 bases). The CDR3 consists of 14 residues. Germline V gives CDR1 LNHNV, CDR2 YYDKDF (reference sequence). V was shortened by 5 bases and J by 6 bases, with 14 bases between the two germline ends. CDR3 in DNA: TGTGCCACCAGCCACTTAGGACAAGGCAATGAGCAGTTCTTC. The encoded protein is CATSHLGQGNEQFF.